The source of this T cell receptor (beta chain) is a study of siplizumab effects on memory and regulatory T cells. Assay used: immunoSEQ multiplex PCR; TCRdb lists only in-frame clones, some missing. The sample consists of more than 85,000 clones, 85% to 95% of them appearing once. This CDR3 has 16 residues. Germline CDR1 SGDLS, CDR2 YYNGEE. For this clone: The junction does not match germline at one end; this may be a read error.

Sequenced: Tregs sorted from blood. This clonotype was obtained from a human donor in good health. The rearrangement joins TRBV9 to TRBJ1-6; possible D gene TRBD1, 6 bases. The CDR3: CASSEREGEGDSPLHF. CDR3 DNA sequence: TGTGCCAGTAGCGAACGAGAGGGGGAAGGCGATTCACCCCTCCACTTT.